The 29 T cell receptor beta chains below were found in one sample sequenced in a study of PD-L1 blockade in urothelial cancer. The time point denotes: pretreatment peripheral blood. Using immunoSEQ multiplex PCR, the repertoire was profiled, and TCRdb retains in-frame clones only, with some absent. In the table there are about 70,000 clones, 90% of which are singletons. Here the sequenced sample was PBMCs, taken around atezolizumab (anti-PD-L1) treatment. The receptors derive from a man between 65 and 85 years old with urothelial cancer.

J is TRBJ2-7 and V is TRBV27; tentative D call: TRBD1 (7 bases). Trimming left V 3 bases short and J 7 bases short, with 10 bases between. Germline CDR1 reads MNHEY; CDR2 reads SMNVEV (reference sequence). This CDR3 comprises 12 residues. CDR3 DNA: TGTGCCAGCAGTTTTCCAGGGGGGGAGCAGTACTTC. The encoded protein is CASSFPGGEQYF.

This chain joins TRBV18 and TRBJ2-2; D remains unclear. This CDR3 is 17 amino acids long. Germline V gene lookup returns CDR1 KGHSH and CDR2 LQKENI. The V and J ends lost 2 bases and 6 bases respectively, with 19 bases between them. CDR3 in amino acids: CASSPSAAKTLAGELFF. Here the CDR3 DNA reads TGTGCCAGCTCACCATCGGCGGCAAAGACCTTAGCCGGGGAGCTGTTTTTT.

This chain joins TRBV5-1 and TRBJ1-1; the D gene is possibly TRBD1 (5 bases). Trimming pared 4 bases from V and 2 bases from J, leaving 18 bases between. The CDR3 runs 16 residues. Germline V gives CDR1 SGHRS, CDR2 YFSETQ. CDR3 protein: CASSLDIGALNTEAFF. The CDR3 bases are TGCGCCAGCAGCCTCGATATAGGGGCCTTAAACACTGAAGCTTTCTTT.

CDR3 coding DNA: TGTGCCACCAGCAGAGATCCGGGTGAGGAAGCTTTCTTT. It translates to CATSRDPGEEAFF. This chain connects TRBV15 to TRBJ1-1; D is undetermined. Trimming stripped 0 bases from V and 8 bases from J, with 10 bases between. Germline V gene sequence: CDR1 LNHNV, CDR2 YYDKDF (reference sequence). The CDR3 is made up of 13 amino acids.

The chain couples TRBV5-1 to TRBJ2-7; possible D gene TRBD2, 5 bases. V gave up 5 bases and J gave up 6 bases, with 21 bases separating them. The CDR3 has 15 residues. Germline V gene lookup returns CDR1 SGHRS and CDR2 YFSETQ. CDR3 loop: CASRQEPGILGEQYF. CDR3 DNA: TGCGCCAGCAGGCAAGAACCGGGGATTTTGGGCGAGCAGTACTTC.

This rearrangement joins TRBV11-2 to TRBJ2-2, with TRBD2 matching over 9 bases. The CDR3 has 18 amino acids. The V gene's germline CDR1 is SGHAT and CDR2 FQNNGV. V trimming: 4 bases; J trimming: 9 bases; junction bases outside the gene matches: 18. The DNA of the CDR3 is TGTGCCAGCAGCTCTTCTATTTTCGGCGGGAGGGCCTATCGGGAGCTGTTTTTT. Translation gives CASSSSIFGGRAYRELFF.

The V gene is TRBV6-5, the J gene TRBJ1-1, with D unclear. CDR1 is MNHEY and CDR2 is SVGAGI in the germline V gene. Trimming shortened V by 0 bases and J by 5 bases, and 10 bases separated the two germline ends. This CDR3 spans 14 amino acids. The CDR3 reads CASSYSGWRTEAFF. Written as DNA, the CDR3 is TGTGCCAGCAGTTACTCGGGATGGAGGACTGAAGCTTTCTTT.

V usage is TRBV9 and J usage is TRBJ2-3; TRBD2 aligns across 10 bases. There are 16 residues in the CDR3. Losses at the gene ends were 2 bases for V and 5 bases for J; bases not matched to a gene: 8. CDR1 is SGDLS and CDR2 is YYNGEE in the germline V gene. The CDR3 DNA is TGTGCCAGCAGCGTGACTACTAGCGGGGTGCAAGATACGCAGTATTTT. It translates to CASSVTTSGVQDTQYF.

The V gene is TRBV27, the J gene TRBJ2-1, with TRBD1 identical over 10 bases. This CDR3 is 14 amino acids long. The V and J ends lost 0 bases and 9 bases, in that order; junction bases with no gene match: 2. CDR1 MNHEY and CDR2 SMNVEV come from the germline V gene (reference sequence). CDR3 nucleotides: TGTGCCAGCAGTTTATCGACAGGGGGCGGTGAGCAGTTCTTC. This sequence encodes CASSLSTGGGEQFF.

The chain couples TRBV29-1 to TRBJ1-5; 9 bases match TRBD1. The CDR3 contains 14 residues. The ends lost 4 bases at V and 2 bases at J; junction bases unmatched: 3. Germline CDR1 is SQVTM and CDR2 is ANQGSEA. The CDR3 loop is CSVGTGEGNQPQHF. CDR3 sequence (DNA): TGCAGCGTTGGGACAGGGGAGGGCAATCAGCCCCAGCATTTT.

This rearrangement joins TRBV25-1 to TRBJ2-1; unclear D gene. The CDR3 extends over 14 amino acids. Germline lookup yields CDR1 MGHDK and CDR2 SYGVNS. Trimming left V 3 bases short and J 2 bases short, with 8 bases between. Here the CDR3 DNA reads TGTGCCAGCAGTGATGAGTTGACCTACAATGAGCAGTTCTTC. Its translation is CASSDELTYNEQFF. Looking up the rest from reference TRBV25-1 and TRBJ2-1 gives the full variable domain: EADIYQTPRYLVIGTGKKITLECSQTMGHDKMYWYQQDPGMELHLIHYSYGVNSTEKGDLSSESTVSRIRTEHFPLTLESARPSHTSQYLCASSDELTYNEQFFGPGTRLTVL.

The V call is TRBV7-8, the J call TRBJ1-4; 7 nucleotides line up with TRBD1. The CDR3 consists of 16 residues. CDR1 is SGHVS, CDR2 FQNEAQ, per germline. V gave up 1 base and J gave up 7 bases; unmatched junction bases: 9. The CDR3 protein is CASSLELRQGGEKLFF. The DNA for the CDR3 is TGTGCCAGCAGCTTAGAGCTCCGACAGGGCGGTGAAAAACTGTTTTTT.

In nucleotides, the CDR3 is TGTGCCAGCAGTGAACGGGCGGGTTCGGGGGAAAAACTGTTTTTT. As protein: CASSERAGSGEKLFF. The chain combines TRBV2 with TRBJ1-4; no clear D. The ends were cut back, 2 bases at V and 8 bases at J, with 15 bases in the middle. CDR1 and CDR2 (germline): SNHLY, FYNNEI. The CDR3 runs 15 residues.

V gene TRBV30 combines with J gene TRBJ2-7; the D gene is possibly TRBD2 (5 bases). CDR3 size: 12 residues. V was trimmed by 0 bases and J by 4 bases, leaving 7 bases between them. Germline CDR1 GTSNPN, CDR2 SVGIG (reference sequence). CDR3 loop: CAWSVRGYEQYF. The CDR3 nucleotides read TGTGCCTGGAGTGTTCGCGGGTACGAGCAGTACTTC. Full variable domain (outside the CDR3, taken from reference TRBV30 and TRBJ2-7): SQTIHQWPATLVQPVGSPLSLECTVEGTSNPNLYWYRQAAGRGLQLLFYSVGIGQISSEVPQNLSASRPQDRQFILSSKKLLLSDSGFYLCAWSVRGYEQYFGPGTRLTVT.

The chain links TRBV5-1 to TRBJ2-1, with 15 bases aligning to TRBD2. The CDR3 loop spans 14 amino acids. The germline CDR1 and CDR2 sequences are SGHRS and YFSETQ. V lost 4 bases and J lost 10; bases outside the gene matches: 3. The CDR3 is CASSSGLAGGEQFF. For the CDR3, the DNA is TGCGCCAGCAGCAGCGGACTAGCGGGAGGGGAGCAGTTCTTC.

This clone was counted a few times. J is TRBJ1-2 and V is TRBV5-4, with D possibly matching TRBD1 (6 bases). There are 14 residues in the CDR3. Germline V lookup: CDR1 SGHNT, CDR2 YYREEE (reference sequence). The germline V and J ends were trimmed by 4 bases and 4 bases, with 14 bases remaining between them. The DNA for the CDR3 is TGTGCCAGCAGCGCCCTGGGAGGGGGCTATGGCTACACCTTC. This sequence encodes CASSALGGGYGYTF.

This chain connects TRBV6-6 to TRBJ2-7; 7 bases fit TRBD1. Germline trimming cut 6 bases from V and 2 bases from J; bases unmatched to any gene: 10. This CDR3 contains 15 residues. In germline, CDR1 is MNHNY, CDR2 SVGAGI (reference sequence). The CDR3 nucleotides read TGTGCCAGCAGCCCCAAGGGGGCGTCTCCCTACGAGCAGTACTTC. Amino acids: CASSPKGASPYEQYF.

The CDR3 DNA sequence: TGTGCCAGCAGCCCGACAGGGGGCCGATACAATGAGCAGTTCTTC. Encoded protein: CASSPTGGRYNEQFF. The chain carries TRBV7-9 and TRBJ2-1, with 10 bases aligning to TRBD1. The CDR3 has 15 amino acids. Per the germline V gene, CDR1 is SEHNR and CDR2 is FQNEAQ (reference sequence). V gave up 5 bases and J gave up 4 bases; unmatched junction bases: 5.

This clone was counted once. This chain joins TRBV6-6 and TRBJ2-7; D is perhaps TRBD2 (5 bases). Trimming cost V 6 bases and J 11 bases, with 23 bases left between them. Germline loops: CDR1 MNHNY, CDR2 SVGAGI (reference sequence). There are 14 residues in the CDR3. The CDR3: CASRQTRDSRLKYF. CDR3 DNA: TGTGCCAGCAGACAGACACGGGATAGCCGCCTAAAGTACTTC.

V and J are TRBV19 and TRBJ1-5; possible D gene TRBD1, 6 bases. Germline CDR1 reads LNHDA; CDR2 reads SQIVND (reference sequence). There are 14 residues in the CDR3. Trimming left V 5 bases short and J 6 bases short, with 14 bases between. In DNA form, the CDR3 reads TGTGCCAGTAGTTCGACAGGCCCCGGTCAGCCCCAGCATTTT. Translated, it gives CASSSTGPGQPQHF.

This sequence joins TRBV29-1 and TRBJ2-5, with 10 bases fitting TRBD2. The V segment lost 6 bases and the J segment 9 bases; nucleotides outside the gene matches: 13. This CDR3 comprises 14 residues. Germline CDR1 is SQVTM and CDR2 is ANQGSEA. CDR3 coding DNA: TGCAGCGTAGCCGGGACTAGCGCCCGTGGGGCCCAGTACTTC. Translating it yields CSVAGTSARGAQYF.

The chain combines TRBV30 with TRBJ2-2, with D tentatively TRBD1 (5 bases). Germline V gene data show CDR1 as GTSNPN and CDR2 as SVGIG (reference sequence). Deletions cut 3 bases from V and 5 bases from J, with 10 bases between. CDR3 length: 13 residues. The DNA for the CDR3 is TGTGCCTGGAGGAAGGGGCGGACCGGGGAGCTGTTTTTT. Translation gives CAWRKGRTGELFF.

This rearrangement joins TRBV5-1 to TRBJ2-1, with 12 positions matching TRBD2. Germline-derived CDR1 and CDR2 are SGHRS and YFSETQ. The V segment lost 2 bases and the J segment 5 bases; nucleotides outside the gene matches: 2. The CDR3 length is 15 residues. The CDR3 region is CASSFSSGRDNEQFF. CDR3 sequence (DNA): TGCGCCAGCAGCTTCTCTAGCGGGAGGGACAATGAGCAGTTCTTC.

This chain uses TRBV27 with TRBJ2-7; the D is unclear. In germline, CDR1 is MNHEY, CDR2 SMNVEV (reference sequence). V was trimmed by 4 bases and J by 6 bases, leaving 16 bases between them. This CDR3 region has 14 residues. The CDR3 sequence: CASSWSPIGGEQYF. The CDR3 DNA reads TGTGCCAGCAGTTGGAGCCCCATCGGTGGCGAGCAGTACTTC.

This clone has a handful of counts. The chain links TRBV4-1 to TRBJ2-7; D is possibly TRBD2 (6 bases). Trimming took 2 bases from V and 6 from J, leaving 20 bases between them. The CDR3 totals 16 residues. From germline, CDR1 is MGHRA and CDR2 YSYEKL. CDR3 sequence: CASSQTPGLGVGEQYF. CDR3 DNA sequence: TGCGCCAGCAGCCAAACCCCGGGACTGGGGGTAGGCGAGCAGTACTTC.

This chain links TRBV7-8 with TRBJ2-2; TRBD2 is a possible D gene (6 bases). V was pared by 2 bases and J by 6 bases, with 16 bases between. CDR1 and CDR2 from the germline V gene are SGHVS and FQNEAQ. The CDR3 totals 16 residues. The CDR3 DNA sequence: TGTGCCAGCAGCTTAATGGCTAGCGTATACCCCGGGGAGCTGTTTTTT. It specifies CASSLMASVYPGELFF.

The rearrangement links TRBV28 to TRBJ2-1; TRBD1 aligns across 8 bases. This CDR3 contains 15 residues. In germline, CDR1 is MDHEN, CDR2 SYDVKM. With V trimmed by 5 bases and J by 9 bases, 12 bases remained unmatched. The CDR3 bases are TGTGCCAGCAGTACCCCCGGACAGGGAATTATTGAGCAGTTCTTC. Translating it yields CASSTPGQGIIEQFF. The whole variable domain, remainder taken from reference TRBV28 and TRBJ2-1, is DVKVTQSSRYLVKRTGEKVFLECVQDMDHENMFWYRQDPGLGLRLIYFSYDVKMKEKGDIPEGYSVSREKKERFSLILESASTNQTSMYLCASSTPGQGIIEQFFGPGTRLTVL.

The rearrangement uses TRBV5-1 and TRBJ2-3; TRBD1 is a possible D gene (6 bases). The CDR3 runs to 15 residues. Germline loops: CDR1 SGHRS, CDR2 YFSETQ. Between the trimmed V and J ends, which lost 3 bases and 2 bases, there was a span of 13 bases. This CDR3 is CASSSVGADTDTQYF. CDR3 nucleotide sequence: TGCGCCAGCAGCTCGGTGGGGGCTGACACAGATACGCAGTATTTT.

The rearrangement joins TRBV6-6 to TRBJ1-5; the match to TRBD1 covers 8 bases. CDR3 size: 14 residues. Germline CDR1 and CDR2: MNHNY and SVGAGI (reference sequence). The V gene end was trimmed by 4 bases and the J gene end by 6 bases; junction bases not matched to a gene: 5. This CDR3 reads CASSFGQGSQPQHF. CDR3 nucleotides: TGTGCCAGCAGTTTTGGACAGGGAAGTCAGCCCCAGCATTTT.